This section outlines one T cell receptor beta chain sequence together with its context. Its specificity is not known. This specimen comes from a study of T cells in Graves' hyperthyroidism and ophthalmopathy. General observations from the study: Researchers found most expanded thyroid clonotypes above 0.001 in blood as well.

RNA transcripts gave rise to amplified TCR beta CDR3 regions. HTBI primers drove first-round RT-PCR of the TCR CDR3. TCRdb reprocessed the multiplex PCR reads via MiXCR and lists one record per CDR3 protein. Of a few hundred thousand distinct CDR3 sequences listed, around 42% were seen once; the top ten hold about 8%. CDR3 length equals 20 residues. Germline V gives CDR1 SEHNR, CDR2 FQNEAQ (reference sequence). V dropped 5 bases and J dropped 10 bases, with 35 bases sitting between them. Stability of Graves' hyperthyroidism was defined as absent ophthalmopathy progression within 18 months. In patients aged 18 to 65, hyperthyroidism was newly diagnosed, with duration under 2 months. Exclusions: uncontrolled infection, other autoimmune disease, pregnancy, lactation.

This TCR was sampled from a young woman with Graves' hyperthyroidism. The sequencing input was peripheral blood or thyroid tissue (not recorded which). V is TRBV7-9 and J is TRBJ1-4; D uncertain. This CDR3 reads CASSPLSGSSYNEQFSKLFF. DNA of the CDR3: TGTGCCAGCAGCCCCCTGAGCGGGAGCTCCTACAATGAGCAGTTCTCAAAACTGTTTTTT. Full variable domain (outside the CDR3, taken from reference TRBV7-9 and TRBJ1-4): DTGVSQNPRHKITKRGQNVTFRCDPISEHNRLYWYRQTLGQGPEFLTYFQNEAQLEKSRLLSDRFSAERPKGSFSTLEIQRTEQGDSAMYLCASSPLSGSSYNEQFSKLFFGSGTQLSVL.